This TCR beta chain stems from a study of T cells after yellow fever vaccination. Broader study findings: Peaking on day 5 versus 15, the secondary response was faster but weaker.

5'RACE template switching generated TCR cDNA, adding a universal primer site and UMIs. Via MiXCR, TCRdb re-called the 5' RACE reads, giving one row per CDR3 protein. Of 150,000 to 200,000 distinct CDR3 sequences listed, roughly 6.2% are singletons. This clonotype has a handful of counts. Antigen specificity is unknown. Germline values: CDR1 MNHEY, CDR2 SVGAGI. Deletions cut 6 bases from V and 6 bases from J, with 10 bases between. This CDR3 contains 12 residues. The sequence was obtained from a man aged 18 to 30 who received the YFV17D yellow fever vaccine. The chain recombines TRBV6-5 with TRBJ2-3; D uncertain. The source was CD4+ T cells sorted from PBMCs, collected on the day of the first yellow fever vaccination. The CDR3 here is CASRSLVDTQYF. The DNA of the CDR3 is TGTGCCAGCAGAAGCCTAGTGGATACGCAGTATTTT.